This record covers a single T cell receptor (beta chain). Its cognate antigen is unknown. The targeted sequencing depth was 1 in 200,000 to 1 in 1 million T cells. Clones were read by immunoSEQ multiplex PCR, and TCRdb kept only the in-frame ones, dropping some. This sample has about 180,000 clones, with approximately 80% found just once. The sample comes from a study of cytotoxic CD8 clonotypes in ibrutinib-treated CLL. In the study overall: Complete response was seen in 2 patients and partial in roughly 25; roughly twelve progressed and around 14 stayed remitted after a median approximately 70 months. The study's findings and limits: Public clonotypes, rarely seen, contracted or held steady on treatment. At progression, clonality fell back toward baseline after rising at ibrutinib response.

The CDR3 spans 11 residues. This receptor was taken from a human donor with chronic lymphocytic leukemia. This chain joins TRBV12-2 and TRBJ1-1. TRBV12-2 is termed a pseudogene. This specimen was PBMCs, taken after 24 months of ibrutinib treatment. For the CDR3, the DNA is TGTGCAGGGAAGAATGGGCCTGAAGCTTTCTTT. Its protein product is CAGKNGPEAFF.